A selection of T cell receptor beta chains follows, all from one sample in a study of CD4+ T cells in melanoma. Only in-frame clones appear in the TCRdb table, and some are missing; sequencing was by immunoSEQ multiplex PCR. The table shows about 140,000 clones, with approximately 91% occurring only once. These TCRs come from a human donor with melanoma. CDR3s include the opening cysteine and the closing phenylalanine or tryptophan. The order of the fields is J gene, V gene, clone size, D gene, CDR3 DNA, CDR3 protein. The D gene is left open where the match is weak. Clone sizes are given selectively: once, few, many, or a class where the clone is expanded.

>TRBJ1-1|TRBV19|-|-
TGTGCCAGTAGGACAGAGACTATGAACACTGAAGCTTTCTTT
CASRTETMNTEAFF
>TRBJ2-3|TRBV27|-|-
TGTGCCAGCAGTCCCGAACAGGGCACAGATACGCAGTATTTT
CASSPEQGTDTQYF
>TRBJ2-1|TRBV7-2|-|-
TGTGCCAGCAGCTCCGCGCAGAGGGGACATGAGCAGTTCTTC
CASSSAQRGHEQFF
>TRBJ2-7|TRBV7-2|-|TRBD1
TGTGCCAGCAGCGCCCGGACAGGGGCGGGCGAGCAGTACTTC
CASSARTGAGEQYF
>TRBJ1-4|TRBV30|-|-
TGTGCCTGGAGTAGGAATGAAAAACTGTTTTTT
CAWSRNEKLFF
>TRBJ2-1|TRBV6-1|-|-
TGTGCCAGCAGTGTAACTAGACAGGTGGGCGAGCAGTTCTTC
CASSVTRQVGEQFF
>TRBJ2-1|TRBV7-9|-|-
TGTGCCAGCAGCCCCCGTGGGGTAGGGGCCGGAGAGCAGTTCTTC
CASSPRGVGAGEQFF
>TRBJ1-5|TRBV4-1|once|-
TGCGCCAGTTCGGAAGGGCTAAGCAATCAGCCCCAGCATTTT
CASSEGLSNQPQHF
>TRBJ2-7|TRBV2|-|-
TGTGCCAGCAGTGGCGAGTACGAGCAGTACTTC
CASSGEYEQYF
>TRBJ2-5|TRBV7-3|-|-
TGTGCCAGCAGCTCGGACAGCCAAGAGACCCAGTACTTC
CASSSDSQETQYF
>TRBJ1-4|TRBV11-2|-|TRBD1
TGTGCCAGCAGCTTGGGGGGACAGGAAAAACTGTTTTTT
CASSLGGQEKLFF
>TRBJ2-2|TRBV11-1|-|-
TGTGCCAGCAGCCCCAGGAGGGCCGGGGAGCTGTTTTTT
CASSPRRAGELFF
>TRBJ2-3|TRBV5-1|few|-
TGCGCCAGCAGCTCGAAGGACTCTTGGATAGATACGCAGTATTTT
CASSSKDSWIDTQYF
>TRBJ1-4|TRBV30|-|-
TGTGCCTGGAGGCGAGGGAATGAAAAACTGTTTTTT
CAWRRGNEKLFF
>TRBJ1-2|TRBV5-1|-|-
TGCGCCAGCAGCTTGGGTCCAGGGCTGGATCGAGGCTACACCTTC
CASSLGPGLDRGYTF
>TRBJ2-3|TRBV11-2|-|TRBD1
TGTGCCAGCAGCCTGTCCCGGGACAGGGGCACAGATACGCAGTATTTT
CASSLSRDRGTDTQYF
>TRBJ2-7|TRBV7-3|-|TRBD2
TGTGCCAGCAGCTTCGCGGGGGGGCCCTACGAGCAGTACTTC
CASSFAGGPYEQYF
>TRBJ2-1|TRBV6-1|-|TRBD2
TGTGCCAGCAGGAGCGGGACTAGTTCCTACAATGAGCAGTTCTTC
CASRSGTSSYNEQFF
>TRBJ1-2|TRBV30|-|-
TGTGCCTGGTTTATCGGGCCGACGGTGTGGGGCTACACCTTC
CAWFIGPTVWGYTF
>TRBJ2-5|TRBV4-2|-|TRBD2
TGTGCCAGCAGCCGATCCGGGACTAGCGGGGGGGCCGGGCTAGAGACCCAGTACTTC
CASSRSGTSGGAGLETQYF
>TRBJ1-2|TRBV5-5|-|-
TGTGCCAGCAGCTGGGACAATGGCTACACCTTC
CASSWDNGYTF
>TRBJ2-3|TRBV5-1|-|-
TGCGCCAGCAGCTTGGCTTCCAGGGAAGATACGCAGTATTTT
CASSLASREDTQYF
>TRBJ2-4|TRBV23-1|-|-
TGCGCCAGCAGTCAATCCCCCCACAGGGCTGCCAAAAACATTCAGTACTTC
CASSQSPHRAAKNIQYF
>TRBJ1-1|TRBV7-9|-|-
TGTGCCAGCAGGTTACAGATGAACACTGAAGCTTTCTTT
CASRLQMNTEAFF
>TRBJ1-3|TRBV7-8|-|-
TGTGCCAGCAGCTTAGCAGGCAGGGGCCATCAGGCTGGAAACACCATATATTTT
CASSLAGRGHQAGNTIYF
>TRBJ2-5|TRBV5-1|-|TRBD1
TGCGCCAGCAGCTTGTCACAGGGGGCGGATGAGACCCAGTACTTC
CASSLSQGADETQYF
>TRBJ2-1|TRBV7-3|-|-
TGTGCCAGCAGCCCGCGAATGGGTTTCGGGATTGGTGAGCAGTTCTTC
CASSPRMGFGIGEQFF
>TRBJ1-1|TRBV2|-|TRBD1
TGTGCCAGCAGTACAGGGGGCTTGGGCACTGAAGCTTTCTTT
CASSTGGLGTEAFF
>TRBJ2-3|TRBV6-4|-|-
TGTGCCAGCAGTAACGACGGGTTGGGCACAGATACGCAGTATTTT
CASSNDGLGTDTQYF
>TRBJ1-2|TRBV7-8|-|-
TGTGCCAGCAGCTTAGGGTTCGACTACACCGGCTACACCTTC
CASSLGFDYTGYTF
>TRBJ2-4|TRBV5-4|-|-
TGTGCCAGCAGCTTGGGGGTAGCCAAAAACATTCAGTACTTC
CASSLGVAKNIQYF
>TRBJ1-2|TRBV7-9|-|-
TGTGCCAGCAGCCCCCGACGGACTACAAGCTACACCTTC
CASSPRRTTSYTF
>TRBJ1-2|TRBV6-1|-|TRBD1
TGTGCCAGCAGTGAGAGAAAGGGACAGGAGAAAAACTTTTATGGCTACACCTTC
CASSERKGQEKNFYGYTF
>TRBJ2-7|TRBV5-6|-|-
TGTGCCAGCAGCTGGAGGGCTAAAGGGGGCTATTATAACGAGCAGTACTTC
CASSWRAKGGYYNEQYF
>TRBJ1-2|TRBV29-1|-|TRBD1
TGCAGCGCCAATCAACAGGGGAGGCGTAACTATGGCTACACCTTC
CSANQQGRRNYGYTF
>TRBJ2-3|TRBV6-5|-|TRBD2
TGTGCCAGCAGAGGGGCTAGCGGGGGCCGGGATACGCAGTATTTT
CASRGASGGRDTQYF
>TRBJ2-3|TRBV6-6|-|-
TGTGCCAGCAGTCCGGGGACTAGCACAGATACGCAGTATTTT
CASSPGTSTDTQYF
>TRBJ1-1|TRBV19|-|-
TGTGCCAGTAGCGTGACGGTGACAGGTGAAGCTTTCTTT
CASSVTVTGEAFF
>TRBJ1-1|TRBV5-4|-|TRBD1
TGTGCCAGCAGCTTATACGACAGGGGGAGCACTGAAGCTTTCTTT
CASSLYDRGSTEAFF
>TRBJ2-4|TRBV9|-|-
TGTGCCAGCAGCGCCCAGCAGGGAGTCAAAAACATTCAGTACTTC
CASSAQQGVKNIQYF
>TRBJ1-4|TRBV11-2|-|-
TGTGCCAGCAGCTCCGGATCGACCGGAGAAAAACTGTTTTTT
CASSSGSTGEKLFF
>TRBJ2-3|TRBV7-3|-|-
TGTGCCAGAGAGCCCGTGGTCTTGCCTAGCACAGATACGCAGTATTTT
CAREPVVLPSTDTQYF
>TRBJ2-3|TRBV9|-|-
TGTGCCAGCAGCGTAGTCACAGGGCGCACAGATACGCAGTATTTT
CASSVVTGRTDTQYF
>TRBJ1-5|TRBV5-5|-|TRBD1
TGTGCCAGCAGCACCGGACAGGGGCTTAGCAATCAGCCCCAGCATTTT
CASSTGQGLSNQPQHF
>TRBJ1-2|TRBV5-5|-|TRBD1
TGTGCCAGCGGAGGGACAGAAGGCTATGGCTACACCTTC
CASGGTEGYGYTF
>TRBJ2-3|TRBV5-1|once|-
TGCGCCAGCACCCTTGACTCCGGCACAGATACGCAGTATTTT
CASTLDSGTDTQYF
>TRBJ2-1|TRBV2|-|-
TGTGCCAGTTTCGGACTCCCACACAATGAGCAGTTCTTC
CASFGLPHNEQFF
>TRBJ2-1|TRBV9|-|TRBD2
TGTGCCAGCAAATTCGGCGCGGGGGGCCCGGGTGAGCAGTTCTTC
CASKFGAGGPGEQFF
>TRBJ1-2|TRBV29-1|-|-
TGCAGCGTTGAAGACAACTATGGCTACACCTTC
CSVEDNYGYTF
>TRBJ2-1|TRBV6-5|-|TRBD2
TGTGCCAGCAGTCTAGCGGGGGAGGGGAATGAGCAGTTCTTC
CASSLAGEGNEQFF
>TRBJ2-2|TRBV2|few|-
TGTGCCAGCAGGTCGACGGTGTTCGGGGAGCTGTTTTTT
CASRSTVFGELFF
>TRBJ2-2|TRBV14|-|-
TGTGCCAGCAGCCAAGGGCGCCTAGCGTTTTCCCCGAACACCGGGGAGCTGTTTTTT
CASSQGRLAFSPNTGELFF
>TRBJ1-1|TRBV4-1|few|-
TGCGCCAGCAGCCAAGATCAAGGTGACAGAGCATTGAACACTGAAGCTTTCTTT
CASSQDQGDRALNTEAFF
>TRBJ2-3|TRBV7-3|-|TRBD2
TGTGCCAGCAGCTTACTAGCGGGGGGCAGCACAGATACGCAGTATTTT
CASSLLAGGSTDTQYF
>TRBJ1-2|TRBV7-8|once|-
TGTGCCAGCAGCTCGTTCGGCGGGGAACGCTACACCTTC
CASSSFGGERYTF